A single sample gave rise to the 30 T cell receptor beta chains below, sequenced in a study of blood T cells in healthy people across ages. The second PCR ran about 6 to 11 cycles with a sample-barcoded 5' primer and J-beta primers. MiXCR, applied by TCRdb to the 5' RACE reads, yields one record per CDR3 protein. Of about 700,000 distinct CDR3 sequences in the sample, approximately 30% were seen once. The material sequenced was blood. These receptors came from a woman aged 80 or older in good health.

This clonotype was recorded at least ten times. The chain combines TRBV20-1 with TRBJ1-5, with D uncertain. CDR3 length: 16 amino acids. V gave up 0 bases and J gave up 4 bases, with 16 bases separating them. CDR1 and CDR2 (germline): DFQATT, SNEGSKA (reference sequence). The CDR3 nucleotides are TGCAGTGCTAGAGATTTCAGTTTTGGAGGAAATCAGCCCCAGCATTTT. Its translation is CSARDFSFGGNQPQHF.

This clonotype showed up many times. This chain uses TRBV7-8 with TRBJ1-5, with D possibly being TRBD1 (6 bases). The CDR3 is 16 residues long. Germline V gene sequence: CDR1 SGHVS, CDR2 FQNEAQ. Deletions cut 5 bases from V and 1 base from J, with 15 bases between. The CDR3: CASSAHFQGSNQPQHF. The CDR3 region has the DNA TGTGCCAGCAGCGCACATTTTCAGGGGAGCAATCAGCCCCAGCATTTT.

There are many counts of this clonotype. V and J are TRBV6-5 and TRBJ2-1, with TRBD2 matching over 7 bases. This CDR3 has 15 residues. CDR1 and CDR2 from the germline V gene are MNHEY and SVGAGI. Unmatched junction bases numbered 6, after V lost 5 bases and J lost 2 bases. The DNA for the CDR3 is TGTGCCAGCAGTCGGAACGGGGGGACCTACAATGAGCAGTTCTTC. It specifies CASSRNGGTYNEQFF.

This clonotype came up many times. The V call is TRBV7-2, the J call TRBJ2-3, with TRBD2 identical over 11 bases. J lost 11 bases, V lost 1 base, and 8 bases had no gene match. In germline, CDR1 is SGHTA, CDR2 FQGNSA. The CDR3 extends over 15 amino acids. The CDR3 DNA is TGTGCCAGCAGCTTAGGCGTTAGCGGGGGGGGTATGCAGTATTTT. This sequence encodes CASSLGVSGGGMQYF. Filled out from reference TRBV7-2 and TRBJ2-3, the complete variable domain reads GAGVSQSPSNKVTEKGKDVELRCDPISGHTALYWYRQSLGQGLEFLIYFQGNSAPDKSGLPSDRFSAERTGGSVSTLTIQRTQQEDSAVYLCASSLGVSGGGMQYFGPGTRLTVL.

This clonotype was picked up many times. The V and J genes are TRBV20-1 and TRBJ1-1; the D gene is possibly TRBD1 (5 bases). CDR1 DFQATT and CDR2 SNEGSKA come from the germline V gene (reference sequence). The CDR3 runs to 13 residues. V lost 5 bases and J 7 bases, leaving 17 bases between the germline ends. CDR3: CSAGIPWDGEAFF. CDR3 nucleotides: TGCAGTGCTGGGATACCCTGGGACGGTGAAGCTTTCTTT.

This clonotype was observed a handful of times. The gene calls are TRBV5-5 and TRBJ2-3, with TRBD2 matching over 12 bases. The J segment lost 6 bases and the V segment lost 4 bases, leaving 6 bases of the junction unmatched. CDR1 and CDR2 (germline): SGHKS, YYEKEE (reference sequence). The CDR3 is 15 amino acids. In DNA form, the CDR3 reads TGTGCCAGCAGCGTGACTAGCGGGGGCCGGGATACGCAGTATTTT. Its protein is CASSVTSGGRDTQYF.

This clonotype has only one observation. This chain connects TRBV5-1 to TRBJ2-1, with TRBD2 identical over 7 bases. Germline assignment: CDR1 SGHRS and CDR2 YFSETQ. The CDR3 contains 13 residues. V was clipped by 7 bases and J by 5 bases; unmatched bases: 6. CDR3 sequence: CASGRAGHNEQFF. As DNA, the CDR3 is TGCGCCAGCGGGAGGGCAGGGCACAATGAGCAGTTCTTC. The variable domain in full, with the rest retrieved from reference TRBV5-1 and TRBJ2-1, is KAGVTQTPRYLIKTRGQQVTLSCSPISGHRSVSWYQQTPGQGLQFLFEYFSETQRNKGNFPGRFSGRQFSNSRSEMNVSTLELGDSALYLCASGRAGHNEQFFGPGTRLTVL.

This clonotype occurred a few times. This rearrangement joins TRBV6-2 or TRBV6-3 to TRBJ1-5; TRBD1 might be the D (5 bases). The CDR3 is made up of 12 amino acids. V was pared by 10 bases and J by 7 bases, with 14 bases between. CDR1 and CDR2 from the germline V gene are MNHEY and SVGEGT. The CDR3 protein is CAIGWGPQPQHF. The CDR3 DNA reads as TGTGCCATCGGATGGGGACCCCAGCCCCAGCATTTT.

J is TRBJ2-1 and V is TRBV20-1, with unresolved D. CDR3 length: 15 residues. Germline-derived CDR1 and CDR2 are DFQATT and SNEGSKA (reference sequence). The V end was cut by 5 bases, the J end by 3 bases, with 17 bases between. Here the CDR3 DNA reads TGCAGTGCTTCTCCTTTTTCCAACATCTACAATGAGCAGTTCTTC. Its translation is CSASPFSNIYNEQFF.

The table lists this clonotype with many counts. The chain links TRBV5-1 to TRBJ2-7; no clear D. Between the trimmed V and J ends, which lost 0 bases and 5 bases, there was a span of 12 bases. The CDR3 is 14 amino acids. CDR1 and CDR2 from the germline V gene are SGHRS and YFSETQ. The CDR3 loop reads CASSLAFILDEQYF. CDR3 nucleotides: TGCGCCAGCAGCTTGGCCTTCATTTTGGACGAGCAGTACTTC.

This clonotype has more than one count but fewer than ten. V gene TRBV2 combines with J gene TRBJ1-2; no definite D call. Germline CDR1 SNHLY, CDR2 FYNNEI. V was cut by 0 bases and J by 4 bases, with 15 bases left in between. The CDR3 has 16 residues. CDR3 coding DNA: TGTGCCAGCAGTGAAGCGCGTGGGCTGGGAGGCTATGGCTACACCTTC. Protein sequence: CASSEARGLGGYGYTF.

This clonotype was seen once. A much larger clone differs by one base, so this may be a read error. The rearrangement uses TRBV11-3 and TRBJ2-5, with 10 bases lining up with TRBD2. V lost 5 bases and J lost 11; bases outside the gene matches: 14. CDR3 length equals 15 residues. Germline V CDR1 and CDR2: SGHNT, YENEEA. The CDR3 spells CASSQSGGAGNEQYF. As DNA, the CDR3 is TGTGCCAGCAGCCAAAGCGGGGGGGCTGGGAATGAGCAGTACTTC.

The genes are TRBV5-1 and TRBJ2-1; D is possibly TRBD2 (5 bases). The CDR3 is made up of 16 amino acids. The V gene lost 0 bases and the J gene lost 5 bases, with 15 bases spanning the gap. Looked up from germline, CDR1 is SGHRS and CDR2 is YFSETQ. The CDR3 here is CASSLASGRGHNEQFF. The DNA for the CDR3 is TGCGCCAGCAGCTTGGCATCGGGGAGAGGGCACAATGAGCAGTTCTTC.

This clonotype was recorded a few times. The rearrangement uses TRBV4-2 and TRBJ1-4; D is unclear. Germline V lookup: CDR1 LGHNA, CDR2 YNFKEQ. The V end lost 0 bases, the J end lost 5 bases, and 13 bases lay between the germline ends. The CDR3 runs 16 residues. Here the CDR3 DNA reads TGTGCCAGCAGCCAAGATTGGTCCGGCGCGAATGAAAAACTGTTTTTT. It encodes CASSQDWSGANEKLFF.

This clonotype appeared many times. CDR3 amino acids: CSARDLRLEGGLQETQYF. As DNA, the CDR3 is TGCAGTGCTAGAGATCTTCGTCTGGAGGGGGGACTACAAGAGACCCAGTACTTC. The chain carries TRBV20-1 and TRBJ2-5, with TRBD2 as a possible D gene (7 bases). In germline, CDR1 is DFQATT, CDR2 SNEGSKA (reference sequence). The CDR3 consists of 18 residues. V shed 0 bases and J shed 2 bases, with 22 bases lying between them.

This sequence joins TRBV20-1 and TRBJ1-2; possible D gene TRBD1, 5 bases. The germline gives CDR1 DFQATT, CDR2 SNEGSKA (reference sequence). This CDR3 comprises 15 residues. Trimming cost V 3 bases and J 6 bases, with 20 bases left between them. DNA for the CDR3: TGCAGTGCTAGCCGTGCCCTCCCAGGGCAAGATGGCTACACCTTC. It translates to CSASRALPGQDGYTF.

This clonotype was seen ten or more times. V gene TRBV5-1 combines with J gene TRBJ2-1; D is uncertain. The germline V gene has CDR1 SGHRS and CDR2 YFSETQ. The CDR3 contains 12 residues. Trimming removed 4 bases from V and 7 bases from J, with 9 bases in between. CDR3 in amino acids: CASSISQNEQFF. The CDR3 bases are TGCGCCAGCAGCATCAGCCAGAATGAGCAGTTCTTC.

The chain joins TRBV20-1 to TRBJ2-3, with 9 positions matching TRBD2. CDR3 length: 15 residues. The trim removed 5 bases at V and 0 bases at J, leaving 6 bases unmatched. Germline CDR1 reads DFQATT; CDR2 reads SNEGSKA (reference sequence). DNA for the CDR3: TGCAGTGCTCAGCGGGGGGCCCTTAGCACAGATACGCAGTATTTT. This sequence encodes CSAQRGALSTDTQYF.

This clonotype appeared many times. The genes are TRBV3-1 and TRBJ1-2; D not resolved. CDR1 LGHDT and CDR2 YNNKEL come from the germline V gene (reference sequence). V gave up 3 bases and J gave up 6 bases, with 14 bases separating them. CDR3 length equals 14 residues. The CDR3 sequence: CASSQWAGSHGYTF. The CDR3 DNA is TGTGCCAGCAGCCAGTGGGCCGGATCACATGGCTACACCTTC.

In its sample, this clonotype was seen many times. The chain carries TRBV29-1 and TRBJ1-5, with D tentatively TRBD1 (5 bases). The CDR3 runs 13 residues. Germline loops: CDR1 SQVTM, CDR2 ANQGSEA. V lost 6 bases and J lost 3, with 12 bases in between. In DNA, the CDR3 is TGCAGCGTGGGGCCGGGACTCAATCAGCCCCAGCATTTT. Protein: CSVGPGLNQPQHF.

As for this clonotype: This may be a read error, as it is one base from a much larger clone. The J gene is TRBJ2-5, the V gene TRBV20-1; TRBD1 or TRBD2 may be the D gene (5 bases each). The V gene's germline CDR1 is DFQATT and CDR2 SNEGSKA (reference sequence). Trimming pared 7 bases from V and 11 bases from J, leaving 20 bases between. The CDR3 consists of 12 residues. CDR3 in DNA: TGCAGTGGGGGGAAAAGGTCCAATGAGCAGTACTTC. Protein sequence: CSGGKRSNEQYF.

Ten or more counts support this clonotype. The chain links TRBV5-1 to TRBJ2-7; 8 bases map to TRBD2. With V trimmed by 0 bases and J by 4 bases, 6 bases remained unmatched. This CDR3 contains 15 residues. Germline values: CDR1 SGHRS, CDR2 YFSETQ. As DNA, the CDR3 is TGCGCCAGCAGCTTGGGACTAGCGAAACCTTACGAGCAGTACTTC. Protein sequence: CASSLGLAKPYEQYF.

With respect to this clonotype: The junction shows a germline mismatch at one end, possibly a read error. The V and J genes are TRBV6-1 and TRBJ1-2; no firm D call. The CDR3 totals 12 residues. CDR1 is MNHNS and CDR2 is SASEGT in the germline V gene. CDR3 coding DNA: TGTGCCGGCAGTGAAGTGATAAAAGGCTACACCTTC. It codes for CAGSEVIKGYTF.

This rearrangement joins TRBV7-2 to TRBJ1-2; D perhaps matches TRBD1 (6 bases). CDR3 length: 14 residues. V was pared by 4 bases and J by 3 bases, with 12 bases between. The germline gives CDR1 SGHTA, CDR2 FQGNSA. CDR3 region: CASSSGGGYYGYTF. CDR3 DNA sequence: TGTGCCAGCAGCTCGGGGGGCGGCTACTATGGCTACACCTTC.

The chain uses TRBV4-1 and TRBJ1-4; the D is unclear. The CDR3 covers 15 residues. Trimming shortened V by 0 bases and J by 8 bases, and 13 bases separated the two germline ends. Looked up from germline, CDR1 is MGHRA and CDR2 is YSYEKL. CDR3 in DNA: TGCGCCAGCAGCCAAGAGGGTCCGGTGGGGGAAAAACTGTTTTTT. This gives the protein CASSQEGPVGEKLFF.

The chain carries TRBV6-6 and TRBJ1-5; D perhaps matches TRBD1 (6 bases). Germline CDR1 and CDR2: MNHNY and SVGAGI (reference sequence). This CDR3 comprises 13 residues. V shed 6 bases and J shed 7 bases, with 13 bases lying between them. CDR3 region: CASRAQGFQPQHF. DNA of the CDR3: TGTGCCAGCAGAGCCCAGGGGTTCCAGCCCCAGCATTTT.

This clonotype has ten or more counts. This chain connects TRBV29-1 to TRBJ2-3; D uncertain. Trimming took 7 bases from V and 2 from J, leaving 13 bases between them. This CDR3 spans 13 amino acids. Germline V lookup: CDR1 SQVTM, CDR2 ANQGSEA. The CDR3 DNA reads TGCAGCGCTGCCGGGTCAAACACAGATACGCAGTATTTT. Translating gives CSAAGSNTDTQYF.

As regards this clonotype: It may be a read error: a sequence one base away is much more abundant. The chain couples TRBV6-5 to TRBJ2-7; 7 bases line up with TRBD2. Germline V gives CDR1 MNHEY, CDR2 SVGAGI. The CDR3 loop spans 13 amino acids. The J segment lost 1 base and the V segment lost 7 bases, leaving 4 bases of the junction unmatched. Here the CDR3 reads CASKAGVSYEQYF. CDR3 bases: TGTGCCAGCAAGGCGGGGGTGTCCTACGAGCAGTACTTC.

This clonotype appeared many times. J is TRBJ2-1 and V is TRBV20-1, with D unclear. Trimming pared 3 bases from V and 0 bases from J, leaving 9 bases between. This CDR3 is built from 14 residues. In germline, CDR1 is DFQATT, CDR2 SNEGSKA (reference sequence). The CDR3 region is CSARPVLSYNEQFF. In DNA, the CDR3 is TGCAGTGCTAGGCCGGTCCTCTCCTACAATGAGCAGTTCTTC.

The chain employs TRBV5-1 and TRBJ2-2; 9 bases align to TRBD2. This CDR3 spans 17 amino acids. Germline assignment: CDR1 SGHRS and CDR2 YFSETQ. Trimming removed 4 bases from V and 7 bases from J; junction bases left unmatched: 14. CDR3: CASSPPGRGGADGELFF. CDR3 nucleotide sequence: TGCGCCAGCAGCCCCCCCGGTCGCGGGGGGGCCGACGGGGAGCTGTTTTTT.